The present TCR beta chain was sequenced within a study of shared clonotypes between healthy human individuals. Study observations and caveats: Generally, naive subsets came out with larger estimated richness than memory subsets. About 5% of naive CD4 clonotypes were shared across a few donors.

V was pared by 8 bases and J by 3 bases, with 11 bases of the junction left unmatched. The germline gives CDR1 SQVTM, CDR2 ANQGSEA. The CDR3 runs to 14 residues. Regarding this clone: Its antigen is undetermined.

Each PCR replicate from the sorted subsets contained around 0.2 ug DNA, which is 25,000 to 30,000 T cell genomes. Assay used: immunoSEQ multiplex PCR; TCRdb lists only in-frame clones, some missing. The data hold about 2 million clones, with 85% to 95% observed a single time. Positive CCR7 selection of CD45RO-negative cells yielded the naive CD8 cells, and terminally differentiated effector memory CD45RA+ cells were excluded. The sequence derives from a young man in good health. V usage is TRBV29-1 and J usage is TRBJ2-3; TRBD2 aligns across 7 bases. The sequencing sample was made of naive CD8+ T cells sorted from blood. CDR3 region: CSLLPGGGTDTQYF. The CDR3 DNA reads TGCAGCCTCCTGCCGGGGGGTGGTACAGATACGCAGTATTTT.